This is a list of T cell receptor beta chains from one sample in a study of T cells after yellow fever vaccination. TCRdb analysed the 5' RACE reads with MiXCR anew, one entry per CDR3 protein. The table records about 340,000 distinct CDR3 sequences, under 15% of them present only once. This specimen consisted of CD4+ T cells sorted from PBMCs, obtained 15 days after the yellow fever booster vaccination. These receptors all stem from a man between 18 and 29 years old who received the YFV17D yellow fever vaccine. Both conserved end residues are part of each CDR3. The D gene is left open where the match is weak. Where a row states a size, it is once, few, many or the class of an expanded clone; other rows omit it.

clone size: few
D gene: NA
V gene: TRBV9
J gene: TRBJ1-4
CDR3 DNA: TGTGCCAGCAGCGTAGAGGCAACTAATGAAAAACTGTTTTTT
CDR3 protein: CASSVEATNEKLFF

clone size: few
D gene: NA
V gene: TRBV2
J gene: TRBJ2-7
CDR3 DNA: TGTGCCAGCAGTGAAGCCGGACCCGGCGAGCAGTACTTC
CDR3 protein: CASSEAGPGEQYF

clone size: many
D gene: NA
V gene: TRBV29-1
J gene: TRBJ1-5
CDR3 DNA: TGCAGCGTTGAATGGGAGGTGGGGCAGCCCCAGCATTTT
CDR3 protein: CSVEWEVGQPQHF

clone size: NA
D gene: TRBD2
V gene: TRBV7-2
J gene: TRBJ2-5
CDR3 DNA: TGTGCCAGCAGCTCCGGACTAGACAAGACCCAGTACTTC
CDR3 protein: CASSSGLDKTQYF

clone size: NA
D gene: NA
V gene: TRBV6-5
J gene: TRBJ1-3
CDR3 DNA: TGTGCCAGCAGTCACCTGAGGCGACGTTCAGGAAACACCATATATTTT
CDR3 protein: CASSHLRRRSGNTIYF

clone size: NA
D gene: TRBD2
V gene: TRBV5-4
J gene: TRBJ2-1
CDR3 DNA: TGTGCCAGCAGCCCCGGGACTAGCTCCCACAATGAGCAGTTCTTC
CDR3 protein: CASSPGTSSHNEQFF

clone size: NA
D gene: TRBD1
V gene: TRBV11-2
J gene: TRBJ1-2
CDR3 DNA: TGTGCCAGCAGCTTAGCGGGGGAAGGGGGCCGGTATGGCTACACCTTC
CDR3 protein: CASSLAGEGGRYGYTF

clone size: NA
D gene: NA
V gene: TRBV3-1
J gene: TRBJ2-2
CDR3 DNA: TGTGCCAGCAGCCAAGATATTGGCGGCAACACCGGGGAGCTGTTTTTT
CDR3 protein: CASSQDIGGNTGELFF

clone size: few
D gene: NA
V gene: TRBV28
J gene: TRBJ2-5
CDR3 DNA: TGTGCCAGCACCACCAGGGCCGCTAGAGCAGAGACCCAGTACTTC
CDR3 protein: CASTTRAARAETQYF

clone size: NA
D gene: NA
V gene: TRBV5-1
J gene: TRBJ2-1
CDR3 DNA: TGCGCCAGCAGCTTGTCTGGCCTGAGCTCCTACAATGAGCAGTTCTTC
CDR3 protein: CASSLSGLSSYNEQFF

clone size: NA
D gene: NA
V gene: TRBV20-1
J gene: TRBJ2-7
CDR3 DNA: TGCAGTGCTAGGGGCCAGGGGGGGATCTTCGAGCAGTACTTC
CDR3 protein: CSARGQGGIFEQYF

clone size: once
D gene: NA
V gene: TRBV15
J gene: TRBJ2-6
CDR3 DNA: TGTGCCACCAGGCCGGGTCTCTCTGGGGCCAACGTCCTGACTTTC
CDR3 protein: CATRPGLSGANVLTF

clone size: NA
D gene: NA
V gene: TRBV20-1
J gene: TRBJ1-2
CDR3 DNA: TGCAGTGCTAGTAGTGGGGATGGCTACACCTTC
CDR3 protein: CSASSGDGYTF

clone size: NA
D gene: NA
V gene: TRBV2
J gene: TRBJ2-7
CDR3 DNA: TGTGCCACCTCTTTGGGACGCAGATACGAGCAGTACTTC
CDR3 protein: CATSLGRRYEQYF

clone size: once
D gene: TRBD2
V gene: TRBV2
J gene: TRBJ2-1
CDR3 DNA: TGTGCCAGCAAAACTAGCGGTTATACACACAATGAGCAGTTCTTC
CDR3 protein: CASKTSGYTHNEQFF